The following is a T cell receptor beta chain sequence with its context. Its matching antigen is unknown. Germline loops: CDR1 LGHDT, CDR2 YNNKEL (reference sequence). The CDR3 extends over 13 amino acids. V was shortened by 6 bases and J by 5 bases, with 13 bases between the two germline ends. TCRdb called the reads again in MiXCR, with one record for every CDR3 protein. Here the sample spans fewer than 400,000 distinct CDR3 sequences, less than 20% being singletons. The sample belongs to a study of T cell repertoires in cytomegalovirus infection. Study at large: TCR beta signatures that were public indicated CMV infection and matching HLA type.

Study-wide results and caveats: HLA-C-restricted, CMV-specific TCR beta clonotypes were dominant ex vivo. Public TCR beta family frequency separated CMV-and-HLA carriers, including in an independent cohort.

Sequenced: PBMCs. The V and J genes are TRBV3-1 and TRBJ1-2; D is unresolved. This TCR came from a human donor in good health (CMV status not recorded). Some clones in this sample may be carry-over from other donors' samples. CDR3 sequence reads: CASRDGPGYGYTF. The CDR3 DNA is TGTGCCAGCAGGGACGGACCAGGATATGGCTACACCTTC.